This is a list of T cell receptor beta chains from one sample in a study of cytomegalovirus exposure and HLA in healthy donors. Clones were sequenced by immunoSEQ multiplex PCR, and TCRdb holds only the in-frame ones, with some missing. The sample lists about 130,000 clones, over 70% occurring once. Material: PBMCs. Receptors originate from a young man in good health and CMV-seronegative. The CDR3 runs from the conserved cysteine through the conserved F or W. The D gene is left open where the match is weak. A clone size is listed for some rows: how often the clone was seen (once, few, many), or a class if it is expanded.

CDR3aa,CDR3nt,j_gene,abundance,d_gene,v_gene
CASSPKGQGGNQPQHF,TGTGCCAGTAGTCCGAAAGGACAGGGTGGCAATCAGCCCCAGCATTTT,TRBJ1-5,NA,TRBD1,TRBV19
CATSGGLGGSYQETQYF,TGTGCCACCAGCGGGGGTTTGGGGGGGTCATACCAAGAGACCCAGTACTTC,TRBJ2-5,NA,TRBD2,TRBV15
CASSDISKQAFF,TGTGCCAGCAGCGACATTAGTAAACAAGCTTTCTTT,TRBJ1-1,once,NA,TRBV6-6
CASSSLPDYGYTF,TGTGCCAGCAGTTCATTACCAGACTATGGCTACACCTTC,TRBJ1-2,NA,NA,TRBV6-5
CASSEVVGSSYNEQFF,TGTGCCAGCAGTGAAGTGGTCGGGAGCTCCTACAATGAGCAGTTCTTC,TRBJ2-1,NA,NA,TRBV6-1
CASSLNPTAANTGELFF,TGTGCCAGCAGCTTAAACCCCACAGCTGCGAACACCGGGGAGCTGTTTTTT,TRBJ2-2,NA,NA,TRBV13
CASSLLANYGYTF,TGTGCCAGCAGCCTTTTAGCTAACTATGGCTACACCTTC,TRBJ1-2,NA,NA,TRBV5-6
CASSSGSGYEQYF,TGTGCCAGCAGCTCGGGGTCCGGCTACGAGCAGTACTTC,TRBJ2-7,NA,NA,TRBV7-6
CASSLLGAGYTF,TGTGCCAGCAGTTTATTGGGGGCTGGCTACACCTTC,TRBJ1-2,NA,NA,TRBV28
CASSWGQMNTEAFF,TGTGCCAGCAGCTGGGGACAGATGAACACTGAAGCTTTCTTT,TRBJ1-1,NA,TRBD1,TRBV28
CASSLIGEGYEQYF,TGTGCCAGCAGTTTAATTGGGGAGGGCTACGAGCAGTACTTC,TRBJ2-7,NA,TRBD2,TRBV28
CASSPLAQDVWGSSYNEQFF,TGTGCCAGCAGTCCACTAGCCCAGGACGTGTGGGGCAGCTCCTACAATGAGCAGTTCTTC,TRBJ2-1,NA,NA,TRBV28
CASRCRDRGYNEQFF,TGTGCTAGCAGATGCCGGGACAGGGGTTACAATGAGCAGTTCTTC,TRBJ2-1,once,TRBD1,TRBV7-7
CASSPMTGPPYEQYF,TGTGCCAGCAGCCCCATGACAGGGCCACCCTACGAGCAGTACTTC,TRBJ2-7,few,TRBD1,TRBV5-6
CASSAGQGNEKLFF,TGCGCCAGCAGCGCGGGACAGGGGAATGAAAAACTGTTTTTT,TRBJ1-4,NA,TRBD1,TRBV5-1
CASSLVGQGVYNSPLHF,TGTGCCAGCAGTTTAGTCGGACAGGGAGTATATAATTCACCCCTCCACTTT,TRBJ1-6,NA,TRBD1,TRBV28
CASSLDRVFDEQYF,TGTGCCAGCAGCTTAGATCGAGTCTTCGACGAGCAGTACTTC,TRBJ2-7,few,NA,TRBV11-2
CAISESLPVLNTEAFF,TGTGCCATCAGTGAGTCCTTACCGGTTTTGAACACTGAAGCTTTCTTT,TRBJ1-1,once,NA,TRBV10-3
CASSSDRAARNEKLFF,TGTGCCAGCAGTTCAGACAGGGCGGCGAGAAATGAAAAACTGTTTTTT,TRBJ1-4,NA,TRBD1,TRBV6-5
CASSQVPQGSGEKLFF,TGCGCCAGCAGCCAAGTCCCACAGGGATCAGGGGAAAAACTGTTTTTT,TRBJ1-4,NA,NA,TRBV4-3
CATELAGVTDTQYF,TGTGCCACCGAACTAGCGGGGGTCACAGATACGCAGTATTTT,TRBJ2-3,once,TRBD2,TRBV25-1
CASGQGSTDTQYF,TGTGCCAGCGGACAGGGCAGCACAGATACGCAGTATTTT,TRBJ2-3,NA,TRBD1,TRBV19
CASSLAQGAREQFF,TGTGCCAGCAGCTTAGCTCAGGGGGCTCGTGAGCAGTTCTTC,TRBJ2-1,NA,TRBD1,TRBV7-2
CASSIFRTSGMGEQYF,TGTGCCAGCAGTATATTCCGGACTAGCGGGATGGGGGAGCAGTACTTC,TRBJ2-7,NA,TRBD2,TRBV28
CAISETDSDRPNTGELFF,TGTGCCATCAGTGAGACTGATTCGGACAGGCCGAACACCGGGGAGCTGTTTTTT,TRBJ2-2,NA,TRBD1,TRBV10-3
CASSPLGYGTEAFF,TGTGCCAGCAGCCCCCTCGGGTATGGCACTGAAGCTTTCTTT,TRBJ1-1,NA,NA,TRBV9
CASSQKQGALVTEAFF,TGCGCCAGCAGTCAGAAACAGGGGGCGCTCGTCACTGAAGCTTTCTTT,TRBJ1-1,few,TRBD1,TRBV23-1
CASSYVGTGSAAFF,TGTGCCAGCAGTTACGTTGGGACAGGGAGCGCCGCTTTCTTT,TRBJ1-1,NA,TRBD1,TRBV6-5
CASSYSTYSNQPQHF,TGTGCCAGCAGTTACTCGACATATAGCAATCAGCCCCAGCATTTT,TRBJ1-5,NA,NA,TRBV6-5
CASRDRTGGRNTIYF,TGTGCCAGCAGAGATAGGACAGGAGGCAGAAACACCATATATTTT,TRBJ1-3,NA,TRBD1,TRBV6-5
CASSVMSLNYGYTF,TGTGCCAGCAGTGTAATGTCCCTTAACTATGGCTACACCTTC,TRBJ1-2,NA,NA,TRBV28
CASSPVQGDTGELFF,TGCGCCAGCAGCCCAGTCCAGGGGGACACCGGGGAGCTGTTTTTT,TRBJ2-2,NA,TRBD1,TRBV4-1
CASSPGTGVDTQYF,TGCGCCAGCAGCCCGGGGACAGGGGTAGATACGCAGTATTTT,TRBJ2-3,NA,TRBD1,TRBV5-1
CASKGEFSNQPQHF,TGTGCCAGCAAGGGGGAATTCAGCAATCAGCCCCAGCATTTT,TRBJ1-5,few,NA,TRBV6-1
CASSVLAGVYEQYF,TGTGCCAGCAGTGTTCTAGCGGGAGTCTACGAGCAGTACTTC,TRBJ2-7,NA,TRBD2,TRBV28
CASSHTLTGELFF,TGTGCCAGCAGTCATACCCTAACCGGGGAGCTGTTTTTT,TRBJ2-2,NA,NA,TRBV7-8
CASSFLTGGFEKLFF,TGTGCCAGCAGCTTTTTGACAGGGGGCTTTGAAAAACTGTTTTTT,TRBJ1-4,NA,TRBD1,TRBV13
CASSLEGGGPYEQYF,TGTGCCAGCAGCTTAGAAGGGGGGGGACCCTACGAGCAGTACTTC,TRBJ2-7,NA,NA,TRBV7-9
CASSPSNPPGSQETQYF,TGTGCCAGCAGCCCCTCAAACCCGCCGGGATCCCAAGAGACCCAGTACTTC,TRBJ2-5,NA,NA,TRBV7-9
CASGVGINTGELFF,TGTGCTAGCGGAGTAGGAATCAACACCGGGGAGCTGTTTTTT,TRBJ2-2,NA,NA,TRBV7-7
CASSPRTSGASTDTQYF,TGTGCCAGCAGCCCGCGGACTAGCGGCGCTAGCACAGATACGCAGTATTTT,TRBJ2-3,NA,TRBD2,TRBV7-9
CASSPRLDQLREQYF,TGCGCCAGCAGCCCCAGACTAGATCAACTTAGGGAGCAGTACTTC,TRBJ2-7,NA,NA,TRBV5-1
CASSSPGRETQYF,TGTGCCAGCAGTAGCCCCGGTCGGGAGACCCAGTACTTC,TRBJ2-5,NA,NA,TRBV2
CASSLLSAFSTDTQYF,TGTGCCAGCAGTCTACTGAGCGCCTTTAGCACAGATACGCAGTATTTT,TRBJ2-3,NA,NA,TRBV14
CASRAGTGALVDQPQHF,TGTGCCAGCCGGGCCGGGACAGGGGCCCTAGTGGATCAGCCCCAGCATTTT,TRBJ1-5,once,TRBD1,TRBV27
CASSSTGTGNTEAFF,TGTGCCAGCAGCTCCACCGGGACAGGGAACACTGAAGCTTTCTTT,TRBJ1-1,NA,TRBD1,TRBV7-8
CAWSSGQSSSPQHF,TGTGCCTGGAGTAGCGGACAGAGCTCTTCGCCCCAGCATTTT,TRBJ1-5,NA,NA,TRBV30
CARSFKGQGSKLFF,TGTGCCAGAAGCTTTAAGGGACAGGGAAGCAAACTGTTTTTT,TRBJ1-4,NA,TRBD1,TRBV5-3
CATSRTYEQYF,TGTGCCACCTCTAGGACCTACGAGCAGTACTTC,TRBJ2-7,NA,NA,TRBV28